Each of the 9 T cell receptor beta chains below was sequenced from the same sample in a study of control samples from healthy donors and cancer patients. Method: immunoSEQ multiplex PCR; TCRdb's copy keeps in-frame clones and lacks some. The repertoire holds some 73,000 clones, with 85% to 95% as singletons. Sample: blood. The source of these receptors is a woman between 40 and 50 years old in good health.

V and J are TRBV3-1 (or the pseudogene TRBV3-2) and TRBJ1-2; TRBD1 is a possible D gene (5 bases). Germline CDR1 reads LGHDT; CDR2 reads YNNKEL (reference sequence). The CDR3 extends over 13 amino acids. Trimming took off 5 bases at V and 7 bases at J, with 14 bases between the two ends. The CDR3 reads CASSFRDFSGYTF. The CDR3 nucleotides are TGTGCCAGCAGCTTCCGGGACTTTAGTGGCTACACCTTC.

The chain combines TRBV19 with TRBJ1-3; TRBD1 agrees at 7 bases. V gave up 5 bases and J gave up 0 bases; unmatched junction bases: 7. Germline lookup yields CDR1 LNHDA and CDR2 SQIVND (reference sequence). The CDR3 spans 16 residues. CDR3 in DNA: TGTGCCAGTAGTCCCCTGACAGGGTCCTCTGGAAACACCATATATTTT. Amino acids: CASSPLTGSSGNTIYF.

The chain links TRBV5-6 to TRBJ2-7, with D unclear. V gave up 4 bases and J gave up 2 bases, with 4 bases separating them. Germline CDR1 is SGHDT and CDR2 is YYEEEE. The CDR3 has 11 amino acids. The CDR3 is CASSVTYEQYF. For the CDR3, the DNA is TGTGCCAGCAGCGTCACCTACGAGCAGTACTTC.

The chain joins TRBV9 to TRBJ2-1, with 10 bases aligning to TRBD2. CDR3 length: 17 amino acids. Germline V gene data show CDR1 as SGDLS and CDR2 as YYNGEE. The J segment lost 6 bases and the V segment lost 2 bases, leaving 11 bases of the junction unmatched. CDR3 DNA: TGTGCCAGCAGCGTCCACGGGGAGGCTAGCGGGAGCAATGAGCAGTTCTTC. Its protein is CASSVHGEASGSNEQFF. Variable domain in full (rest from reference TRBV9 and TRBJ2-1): DSGVTQTPKHLITATGQRVTLRCSPRSGDLSVYWYQQSLDQGLQFLIQYYNGEERAKGNILERFSAQQFPDLHSELNLSSLELGDSALYFCASSVHGEASGSNEQFFGPGTRLTVL.

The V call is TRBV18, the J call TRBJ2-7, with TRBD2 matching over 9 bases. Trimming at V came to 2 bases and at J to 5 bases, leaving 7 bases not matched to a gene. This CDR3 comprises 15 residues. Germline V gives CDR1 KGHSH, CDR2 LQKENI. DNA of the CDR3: TGTGCCAGCTCACCAATAGCGGGAGAGAGCAACGAGCAGTACTTC. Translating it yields CASSPIAGESNEQYF.

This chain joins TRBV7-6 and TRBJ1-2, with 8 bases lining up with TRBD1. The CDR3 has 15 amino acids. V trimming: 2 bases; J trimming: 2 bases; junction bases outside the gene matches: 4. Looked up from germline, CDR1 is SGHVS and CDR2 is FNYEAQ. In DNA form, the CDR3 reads TGTGCCAGCAGCTTACGCAGGGGGCCCAACTATGGCTACACCTTC. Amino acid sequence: CASSLRRGPNYGYTF.

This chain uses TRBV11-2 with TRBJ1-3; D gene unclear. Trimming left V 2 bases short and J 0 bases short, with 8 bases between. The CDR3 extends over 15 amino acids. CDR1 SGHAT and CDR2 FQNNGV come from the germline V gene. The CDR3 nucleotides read TGTGCCAGCAGCTTAAGACAAAGCTCTGGAAACACCATATATTTT. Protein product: CASSLRQSSGNTIYF.

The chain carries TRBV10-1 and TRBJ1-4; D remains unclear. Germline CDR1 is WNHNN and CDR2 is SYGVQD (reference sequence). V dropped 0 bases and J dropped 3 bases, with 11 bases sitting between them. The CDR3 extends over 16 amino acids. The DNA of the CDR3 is TGCGCCAGCAGTGAGTCTCCCCAACCAGCTAATGAAAAACTGTTTTTT. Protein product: CASSESPQPANEKLFF.

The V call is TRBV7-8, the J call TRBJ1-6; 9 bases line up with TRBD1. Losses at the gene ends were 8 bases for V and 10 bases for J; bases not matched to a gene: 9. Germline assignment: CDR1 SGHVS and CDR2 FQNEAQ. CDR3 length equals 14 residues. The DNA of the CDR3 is TGTGCCAGCGCCGGGGGACAGGGTAAATCACCCCTCCACTTT. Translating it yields CASAGGQGKSPLHF.